This TCR beta chain was sequenced in a study of T cell repertoires in cytomegalovirus infection. Study-level information: From public TCR beta signatures came an indication of both CMV infection and matching HLA type.

TCRdb passed the reads through MiXCR, listing each CDR3 protein once. The repertoire has 100,000 to 150,000 distinct CDR3 sequences, about 32% of them found once; the top ten carry 58%. The V end lost 10 bases, the J end lost 8 bases, and 23 bases lay between the germline ends. This CDR3 has 15 residues. A few counts support this clonotype. Antigen specificity is unknown. Findings and caveats of the study: Accumulated public TCR beta family frequency recognized individuals carrying CMV together with the relevant HLA.

The sample consisted of CD8+ T cells from cultured PBMCs, taken from culture after CMV antigen stimulation. The TCR originated in a human donor in good health (CMV status not recorded). Some clones in this sample may be carry-over from other donors' samples. V gene TRBV12-3 or TRBV12-4 combines with J gene TRBJ1-4; D is possibly TRBD1 (6 bases). The CDR3 DNA follows: TGTGCCACCAATAAGAGGGACACTCTGGGCGAAAAACTGTTTTTT. Translating it yields CATNKRDTLGEKLFF.